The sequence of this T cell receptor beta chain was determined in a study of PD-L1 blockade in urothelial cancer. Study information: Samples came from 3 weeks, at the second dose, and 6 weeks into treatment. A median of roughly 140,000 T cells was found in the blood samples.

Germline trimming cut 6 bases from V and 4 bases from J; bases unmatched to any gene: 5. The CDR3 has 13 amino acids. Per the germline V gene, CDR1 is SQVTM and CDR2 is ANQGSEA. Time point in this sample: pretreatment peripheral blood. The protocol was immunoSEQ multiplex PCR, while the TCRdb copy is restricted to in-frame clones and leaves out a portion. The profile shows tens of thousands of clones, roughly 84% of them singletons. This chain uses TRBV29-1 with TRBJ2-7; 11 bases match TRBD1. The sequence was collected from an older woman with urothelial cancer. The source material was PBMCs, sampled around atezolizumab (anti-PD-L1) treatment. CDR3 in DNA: TGCAGCGTCCGGGACAGGGGGGAATACGAGCAGTACTTC. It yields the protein CSVRDRGEYEQYF.